The 28 T cell receptor beta chains below were found in one sample sequenced in a study of blood T cell repertoires in COVID-19. TCRdb's table, derived via immunoSEQ multiplex PCR, lists solely in-frame clones and lacks some. The top ten hold approximately 1.3% of the sample, which has approximately 270,000 clones, around nine tenths seen once. The sequenced sample consisted of peripheral blood. Every receptor here comes from a man older than 75 with acute or convalescent COVID-19.

This chain connects TRBV7-2 to TRBJ2-3; weak D call: TRBD2 (6 bases). This CDR3 comprises 15 residues. Germline values: CDR1 SGHTA, CDR2 FQGNSA. V gave up 2 bases and J gave up 0 bases, with 9 bases separating them. CDR3 sequence: CASSLSGLSTDTQYF. The DNA for the CDR3 is TGTGCCAGCAGCTTATCGGGACTCAGCACAGATACGCAGTATTTT.

J is TRBJ1-2 and V is TRBV7-8; TRBD1 matches 9 bases. The junction had 7 bases not matched to a gene; V was cut back by 2 bases and J by 6 bases. The CDR3 consists of 15 residues. Germline values: CDR1 SGHVS, CDR2 FQNEAQ. In DNA, the CDR3 is TGTGCCAGCAGCTTATATTGGGACAGGGTCAATGGCTACACCTTC. Protein sequence: CASSLYWDRVNGYTF.

The genes are TRBV7-9 and TRBJ2-1, with 7 bases identical to TRBD2. CDR1 and CDR2 (germline): SEHNR, FQNEAQ (reference sequence). The length of the CDR3 is 13 residues. V was clipped by 4 bases and J by 8 bases; unmatched bases: 5. Here the CDR3 reads CASSSGGSDEQFF. Here the CDR3 DNA reads TGTGCCAGCAGCTCTGGCGGGAGCGATGAGCAGTTCTTC. Full variable domain (rest looked up from reference TRBV7-9 and TRBJ2-1): DTGVSQNPRHKITKRGQNVTFRCDPISEHNRLYWYRQTLGQGPEFLTYFQNEAQLEKSRLLSDRFSAERPKGSFSTLEIQRTEQGDSAMYLCASSSGGSDEQFFGPGTRLTVL.

The chain combines TRBV24-1 with TRBJ2-5; TRBD2 agrees at 10 bases. CDR1 is KGHDR and CDR2 is SFDVKD in the germline V gene. The V gene end was trimmed by 4 bases and the J gene end by 2 bases; junction bases not matched to a gene: 6. This CDR3 has 16 residues. This CDR3 reads CATSESRTSGQETQYF. DNA of the CDR3: TGTGCCACCAGTGAGTCAAGGACTAGCGGTCAAGAGACCCAGTACTTC.

The gene calls are TRBV5-1 and TRBJ2-1, with 14 bases that match TRBD2. CDR1 and CDR2 from the germline V gene are SGHRS and YFSETQ. This CDR3 region has 15 residues. After removal of 6 bases from V and 8 bases from J, the junction contained 7 bases not matched to a gene. CDR3 loop: CASTTGLAGVDEQFF. DNA of the CDR3: TGCGCCAGCACCACGGGACTAGCGGGAGTGGATGAGCAGTTCTTC.

V gene TRBV28 combines with J gene TRBJ1-2, with 7 positions matching TRBD1. The V and J ends lost 6 bases and 0 bases, in that order; junction bases with no gene match: 7. The CDR3 runs to 15 residues. CDR1 MDHEN and CDR2 SYDVKM come from the germline V gene. The CDR3 sequence is CASRPQGGANYGYTF. CDR3 DNA: TGTGCCAGCAGGCCTCAGGGGGGAGCTAACTATGGCTACACCTTC.

The chain is built from TRBV19 and TRBJ1-5; D unresolved. This CDR3 has 15 amino acids. Germline V gene data show CDR1 as LNHDA and CDR2 as SQIVND (reference sequence). Between the trimmed V and J ends, which lost 0 bases and 0 bases, there was a span of 6 bases. The CDR3 nucleotides are TGTGCCAGTAGTATAGATTTATTTAGCAATCAGCCCCAGCATTTT. Protein sequence: CASSIDLFSNQPQHF. Full variable domain (rest looked up from reference TRBV19 and TRBJ1-5): DGGITQSPKYLFRKEGQNVTLSCEQNLNHDAMYWYRQDPGQGLRLIYYSQIVNDFQKGDIAEGYSVSREKKESFPLTVTSAQKNPTAFYLCASSIDLFSNQPQHFGDGTRLSIL.

This sequence joins TRBV7-9 and TRBJ2-7; 14 bases are a match to TRBD2. This CDR3 is 17 amino acids long. Germline CDR1 and CDR2: SEHNR and FQNEAQ (reference sequence). V trimming: 5 bases; J trimming: 4 bases; junction bases outside the gene matches: 10. DNA for the CDR3: TGTGCCAGCAGCACGGGACAGGGACTAGCGGGAGATTACGAGCAGTACTTC. Translation: CASSTGQGLAGDYEQYF.

V and J are TRBV10-3 and TRBJ2-1; TRBD1 matches at 7 bases. This CDR3 spans 13 amino acids. Germline V gene lookup returns CDR1 ENHRY and CDR2 SYGVKD. V shed 7 bases and J 6 bases; nucleotides not matched to a gene: 6. The CDR3 DNA sequence: TGTGCCATCAACTCCGGGACAGCCAATGAGCAGTTCTTC. Its translation: CAINSGTANEQFF.

The chain joins TRBV19 to TRBJ2-5; possible D gene TRBD2, 6 bases. This CDR3 is 15 amino acids long. The germline gives CDR1 LNHDA, CDR2 SQIVND (reference sequence). Trimming took off 3 bases at V and 0 bases at J, with 11 bases between the two ends. The CDR3 coding sequence is TGTGCCAGTAGTATCGGGGGAACCCACCAAGAGACCCAGTACTTC. Amino acid sequence: CASSIGGTHQETQYF.

The chain links TRBV24-1 to TRBJ2-5; 8 nucleotides align to TRBD1. The CDR3 has 13 residues. CDR1 and CDR2 from the germline V gene are KGHDR and SFDVKD. With 9 bases clipped from V and 4 bases from J, the junction kept 6 bases outside the gene matches. CDR3 sequence reads: CATDRGPGETQYF. The DNA of the CDR3 is TGTGCCACCGACAGGGGCCCGGGAGAGACCCAGTACTTC.

The V and J genes are TRBV6-2 or TRBV6-3 and TRBJ2-2; no clear D gene. This CDR3 spans 15 amino acids. Germline CDR1 MNHEY, CDR2 SVGEGT. V lost 3 bases and J lost 3, with 11 bases in between. CDR3 region: CASSYGPEDTGELFF. The CDR3 nucleotides read TGTGCCAGCAGTTATGGCCCAGAAGACACCGGGGAGCTGTTTTTT.

The chain couples TRBV23-1 to TRBJ2-7; weak D call: TRBD2 (6 bases). TRBV23-1 is classed as an ORF, of uncertain function. V lost 6 bases and J lost 12, with 6 bases in between. The CDR3 covers 8 residues. The CDR3 DNA reads TGCGCCAGCAGGGAGGGGTACTTC. Amino acid sequence: CASREGYF.

This chain connects TRBV6-2 or TRBV6-3 to TRBJ1-1; TRBD1 aligns across 10 bases. Germline V lookup: CDR1 MNHEY, CDR2 SVGEGT. The CDR3 contains 17 residues. Losses at the gene ends were 2 bases for V and 5 bases for J; bases not matched to a gene: 11. The CDR3 loop reads CASSYPRTGGYGTEAFF. The CDR3, as DNA: TGTGCCAGCAGTTACCCCCGGACAGGGGGTTACGGAACTGAAGCTTTCTTT.

The chain recombines TRBV18 with TRBJ1-4; D ambiguous. The V gene's germline CDR1 is KGHSH and CDR2 LQKENI. Trimming left V 3 bases short and J 12 bases short, with 20 bases between. The CDR3 is 15 amino acids. The CDR3 spells CASSPLVSPMAQLFF. The CDR3 DNA is TGTGCCAGCTCACCTCTCGTATCTCCCATGGCTCAACTGTTTTTT.

The chain is built from TRBV13 and TRBJ1-6; 10 bases line up with TRBD1. CDR1 is PRHDT and CDR2 is FYEKMQ in the germline V gene (reference sequence). The CDR3 length is 17 residues. V lost 5 bases and J lost 1; bases outside the gene matches: 5. CDR3 residues: CASSQGQGKSYNSPLHF. The CDR3 nucleotides read TGTGCCAGCAGCCAGGGACAGGGGAAATCCTATAATTCACCCCTCCACTTT.

For this clone: Within the sample, other DNA sequences also encode this same CDR3. The rearrangement joins TRBV29-1 to TRBJ2-7; TRBD1 matches at 10 bases. V dropped 1 base and J dropped 4; count of bases not matched to a gene: 1. Germline assignment: CDR1 SQVTM and CDR2 ANQGSEA. This CDR3 comprises 13 residues. The CDR3 DNA follows: TGCAGCGTTGAAGGGACAGGGGGTTACGAGCAGTACTTC. It specifies CSVEGTGGYEQYF.

The V and J genes are TRBV9 and TRBJ1-2, with 12 positions matching TRBD1. The trim removed 3 bases at V and 4 bases at J, leaving 7 bases unmatched. Germline V CDR1 and CDR2: SGDLS, YYNGEE. The CDR3 covers 16 residues. The CDR3 DNA follows: TGTGCCAGCAGCGCCGACCGGGACAGGGGGCTCTATGGCTACACCTTC. Protein: CASSADRDRGLYGYTF.

The chain recombines TRBV23-1 with TRBJ2-7; TRBD2 agrees at 15 bases. TRBV23-1 is identified as an open reading frame with a role that is uncertain. Trimming cost V 0 bases and J 2 bases; bases outside gene matches: 5. The CDR3 length is 18 residues. The CDR3 loop reads CASSQSRTSGRETYEQYF. The CDR3 coding sequence is TGCGCCAGCAGTCAATCACGGACTAGCGGGAGGGAAACCTACGAGCAGTACTTC.

This chain joins TRBV7-2 and TRBJ2-1; TRBD2 might be the D (6 bases). The CDR3 consists of 16 residues. V was pared by 0 bases and J by 0 bases, with 9 bases between. Germline CDR1 is SGHTA and CDR2 is FQGNSA. CDR3 residues: CASSLAPGGSYNEQFF. CDR3 in DNA: TGTGCCAGCAGCTTAGCTCCCGGGGGCTCCTACAATGAGCAGTTCTTC.

The chain joins TRBV6-2 or TRBV6-3 to TRBJ2-1, with 16 positions matching TRBD2. This CDR3 has 19 amino acids. Trimming removed 5 bases from V and 2 bases from J; junction bases left unmatched: 9. CDR1 and CDR2 from the germline V gene are MNHEY and SVGEGT. CDR3 bases: TGTGCCAGCAGTCTATTCCCGGGACTAGCGGGGGGGACCTACAATGAGCAGTTCTTC. This gives the protein CASSLFPGLAGGTYNEQFF.

V is TRBV28 and J is TRBJ2-1, with TRBD1 matching over 9 bases. The V gene's germline CDR1 is MDHEN and CDR2 SYDVKM. The CDR3 has 14 amino acids. V dropped 3 bases and J dropped 7; count of bases not matched to a gene: 4. The CDR3 region has the DNA TGTGCCAGCAGTTTCGGGACAGGGCGGAATGAGCAGTTCTTC. Its protein product is CASSFGTGRNEQFF.

The chain couples TRBV6-5 to TRBJ2-7, with TRBD2 as a possible D gene (6 bases). V was pared by 8 bases and J by 2 bases, with 13 bases between. CDR3 length equals 13 residues. Germline V lookup: CDR1 MNHEY, CDR2 SVGAGI. As DNA, the CDR3 is TGTGCCAGCCAAGGCGGGGTCACCTACGAGCAGTACTTC. It yields the protein CASQGGVTYEQYF.

This chain uses TRBV6-6 with TRBJ1-5, with 8 bases lining up with TRBD1. This CDR3 comprises 15 residues. The trim removed 6 bases at V and 2 bases at J, leaving 6 bases unmatched. Germline V gene data show CDR1 as MNHNY and CDR2 as SVGAGI (reference sequence). DNA for the CDR3: TGTGCCAGCAGAGGACAGGGCGAGGGCAATCAGCCCCAGCATTTT. Translation gives CASRGQGEGNQPQHF.

This sequence joins TRBV7-8 and TRBJ1-1, with D possibly being TRBD1 (6 bases). Germline lookup yields CDR1 SGHVS and CDR2 FQNEAQ. Trimming cost V 5 bases and J 7 bases, with 11 bases left between them. The CDR3 covers 12 residues. CDR3: CASSIRGGEAFF. The CDR3 nucleotides are TGTGCCAGCAGCATCAGGGGTGGTGAAGCTTTCTTT.

The chain combines TRBV7-6 with TRBJ1-1; D is ambiguous. Per germline, CDR1 SGHVS and CDR2 FNYEAQ. The CDR3 length is 11 residues. With 4 bases removed from V and 7 bases from J, the gap between germline ends came to 7 bases. The CDR3, as DNA: TGTGCCAGCAGCTCCGGAGGTGAAGCTTTCTTT. Its translation: CASSSGGEAFF.

V is TRBV2 and J is TRBJ1-4, with D tentatively TRBD1 (6 bases). The CDR3 totals 15 residues. V was clipped by 6 bases and J by 3 bases, with 14 bases between them. From germline, CDR1 is SNHLY and CDR2 FYNNEI. Written as DNA, the CDR3 is TGTGCCAGCAGAGACGTTGGGGGCCCTAATGAAAAACTGTTTTTT. It codes for CASRDVGGPNEKLFF.

This clone was seen once. The V gene is TRBV2, the J gene TRBJ1-5; D ambiguous. The CDR3 length is 11 residues. Germline V CDR1 and CDR2: SNHLY, FYNNEI. V gave up 4 bases and J gave up 9 bases, with 7 bases separating them. As DNA, the CDR3 is TGTGCCAGCAGTGGTCGAGGGCCCCAGCATTTT. Its translation is CASSGRGPQHF.